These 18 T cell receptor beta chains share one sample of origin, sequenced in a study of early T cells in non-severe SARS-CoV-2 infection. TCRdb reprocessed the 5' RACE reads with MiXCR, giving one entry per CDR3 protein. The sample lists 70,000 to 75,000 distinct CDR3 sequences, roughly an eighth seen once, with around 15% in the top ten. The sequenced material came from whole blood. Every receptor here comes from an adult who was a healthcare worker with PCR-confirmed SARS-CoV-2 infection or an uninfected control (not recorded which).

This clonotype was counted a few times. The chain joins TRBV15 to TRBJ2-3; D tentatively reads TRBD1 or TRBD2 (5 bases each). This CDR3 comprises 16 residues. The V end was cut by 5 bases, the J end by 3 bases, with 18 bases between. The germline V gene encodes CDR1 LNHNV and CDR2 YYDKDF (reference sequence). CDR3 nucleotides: TGTGCCACCAGCCCAGTGGGGGTAGTAAGTACAGATACGCAGTATTTT. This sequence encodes CATSPVGVVSTDTQYF.

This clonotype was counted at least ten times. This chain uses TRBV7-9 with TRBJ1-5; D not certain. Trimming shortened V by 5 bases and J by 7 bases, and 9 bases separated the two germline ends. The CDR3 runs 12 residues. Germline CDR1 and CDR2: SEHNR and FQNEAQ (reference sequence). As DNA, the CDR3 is TGTGCCAGCAGCCTCAACGTCCAGCCCCAGCATTTT. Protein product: CASSLNVQPQHF. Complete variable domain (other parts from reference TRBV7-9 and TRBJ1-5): DTGVSQNPRHKITKRGQNVTFRCDPISEHNRLYWYRQTLGQGPEFLTYFQNEAQLEKSRLLSDRFSAERPKGSFSTLEIQRTEQGDSAMYLCASSLNVQPQHFGDGTRLSIL.

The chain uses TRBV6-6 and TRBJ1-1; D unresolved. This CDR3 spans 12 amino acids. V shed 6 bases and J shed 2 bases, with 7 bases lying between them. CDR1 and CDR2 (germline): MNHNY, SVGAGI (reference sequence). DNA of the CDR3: TGTGCCAGCAGCCGAGTCAACACTGAAGCTTTCTTT. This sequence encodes CASSRVNTEAFF.

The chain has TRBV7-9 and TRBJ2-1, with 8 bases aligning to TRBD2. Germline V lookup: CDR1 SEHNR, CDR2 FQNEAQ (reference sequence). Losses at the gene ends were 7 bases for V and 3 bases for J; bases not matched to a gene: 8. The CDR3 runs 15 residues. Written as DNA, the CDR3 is TGTGCCAGCACCCCCCGGGGGGGGCTCTACAATGAGCAGTTCTTC. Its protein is CASTPRGGLYNEQFF.

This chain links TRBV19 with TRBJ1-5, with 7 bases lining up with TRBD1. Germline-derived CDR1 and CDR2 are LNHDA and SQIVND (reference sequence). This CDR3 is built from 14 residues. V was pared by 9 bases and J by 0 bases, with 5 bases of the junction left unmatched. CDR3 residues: CASRHRGSNQPQHF. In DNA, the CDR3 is TGTGCCAGCAGGCACAGGGGTAGCAATCAGCCCCAGCATTTT.

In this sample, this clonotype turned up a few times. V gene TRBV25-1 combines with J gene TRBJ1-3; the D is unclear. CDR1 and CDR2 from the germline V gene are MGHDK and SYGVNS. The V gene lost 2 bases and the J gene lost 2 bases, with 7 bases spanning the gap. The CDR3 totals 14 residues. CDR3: CASSEVGPGNTIYF. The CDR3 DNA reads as TGTGCCAGCAGTGAAGTAGGTCCTGGAAACACCATATATTTT.

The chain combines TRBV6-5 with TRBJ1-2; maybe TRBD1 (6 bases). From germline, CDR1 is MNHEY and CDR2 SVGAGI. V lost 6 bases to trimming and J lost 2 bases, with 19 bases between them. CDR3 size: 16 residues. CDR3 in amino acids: CASSRQGKSGNYGYTF. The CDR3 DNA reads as TGTGCCAGCAGCCGCCAGGGGAAATCGGGGAACTATGGCTACACCTTC.

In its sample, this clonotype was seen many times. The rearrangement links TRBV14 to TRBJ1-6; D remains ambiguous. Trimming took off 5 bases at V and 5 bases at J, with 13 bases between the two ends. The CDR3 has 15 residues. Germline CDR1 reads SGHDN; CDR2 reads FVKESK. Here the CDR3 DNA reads TGTGCCAGCAGCTCTACACGAGCTAATAATTCACCCCTCCACTTT. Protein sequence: CASSSTRANNSPLHF.

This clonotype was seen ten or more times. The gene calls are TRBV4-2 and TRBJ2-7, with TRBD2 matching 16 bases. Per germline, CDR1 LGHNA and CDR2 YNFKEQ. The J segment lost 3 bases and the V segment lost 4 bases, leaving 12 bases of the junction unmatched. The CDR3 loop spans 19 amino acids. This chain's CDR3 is CASSPTLGLAGGRGYEQYF. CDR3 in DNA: TGTGCCAGCAGCCCAACCCTGGGACTAGCGGGGGGGAGGGGCTACGAGCAGTACTTC.

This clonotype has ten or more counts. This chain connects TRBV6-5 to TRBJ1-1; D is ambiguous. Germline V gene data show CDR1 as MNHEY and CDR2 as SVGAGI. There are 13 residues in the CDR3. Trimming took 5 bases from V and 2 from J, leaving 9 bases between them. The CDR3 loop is CASSRNSNTEAFF. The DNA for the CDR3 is TGTGCCAGCAGTCGAAACAGTAACACTGAAGCTTTCTTT.

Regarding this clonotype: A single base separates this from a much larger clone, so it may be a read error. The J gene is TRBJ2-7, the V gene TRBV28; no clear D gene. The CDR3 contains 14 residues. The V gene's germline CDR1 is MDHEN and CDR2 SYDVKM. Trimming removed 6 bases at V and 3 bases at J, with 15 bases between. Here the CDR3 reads CASSPLGSVYEQYF. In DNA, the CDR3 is TGTGCCAGCAGCCCCCTGGGGTCGGTCTACGAGCAGTACTTC.

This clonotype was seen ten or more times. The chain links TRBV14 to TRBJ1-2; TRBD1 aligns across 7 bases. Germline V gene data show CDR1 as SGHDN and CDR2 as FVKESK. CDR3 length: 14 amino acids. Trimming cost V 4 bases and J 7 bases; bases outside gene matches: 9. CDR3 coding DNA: TGTGCCAGCAGCCGACAGGGAGTCTCGGTTGGCTACACCTTC. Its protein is CASSRQGVSVGYTF. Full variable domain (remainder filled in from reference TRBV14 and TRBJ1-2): EAGVTQFPSHSVIEKGQTVTLRCDPISGHDNLYWYRRVMGKEIKFLLHFVKESKQDESGMPNNRFLAERTGGTYSTLKVQPAELEDSGVYFCASSRQGVSVGYTFGSGTRLTVV.

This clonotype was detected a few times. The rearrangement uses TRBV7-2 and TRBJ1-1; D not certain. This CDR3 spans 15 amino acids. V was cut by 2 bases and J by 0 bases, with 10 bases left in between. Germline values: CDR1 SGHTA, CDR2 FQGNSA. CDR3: CASSLWGVMNTEAFF. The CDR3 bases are TGTGCCAGCAGCTTATGGGGAGTAATGAACACTGAAGCTTTCTTT.

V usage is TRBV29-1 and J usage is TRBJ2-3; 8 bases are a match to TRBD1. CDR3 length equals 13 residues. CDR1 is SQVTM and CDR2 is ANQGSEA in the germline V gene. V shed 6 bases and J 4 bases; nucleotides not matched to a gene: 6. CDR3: CSVDGQGADTQYF. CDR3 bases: TGCAGCGTCGATGGACAGGGAGCAGATACGCAGTATTTT.

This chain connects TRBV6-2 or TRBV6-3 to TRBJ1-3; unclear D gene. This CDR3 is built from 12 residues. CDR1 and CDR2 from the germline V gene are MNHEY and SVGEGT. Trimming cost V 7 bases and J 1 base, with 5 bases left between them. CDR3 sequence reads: CASIGSGNTIYF. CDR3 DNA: TGTGCCAGCATTGGATCTGGAAACACCATATATTTT.

This chain's CDR3 is CASSLGPSRGNEQFF. The DNA of the CDR3 is TGTGCCAGCAGCCTCGGGCCCTCACGGGGCAATGAGCAGTTCTTC. The chain recombines TRBV7-7 with TRBJ2-1; D possibly corresponds to TRBD2 (5 bases). The germline V and J ends were trimmed by 5 bases and 6 bases, with 17 bases remaining between them. The CDR3 runs to 15 residues. Germline CDR1 reads SSHAT; CDR2 reads FNYEAQ (reference sequence). Supplemented by reference TRBV7-7 and TRBJ2-1, the full variable domain reads GAGVSQSPRYKVTKRGQDVTLRCDPISSHATLYWYQQALGQGPEFLTYFNYEAQPDKSGLPSDRFSAERPEGSISTLTIQRTEQRDSAMYRCASSLGPSRGNEQFFGPGTRLTVL.

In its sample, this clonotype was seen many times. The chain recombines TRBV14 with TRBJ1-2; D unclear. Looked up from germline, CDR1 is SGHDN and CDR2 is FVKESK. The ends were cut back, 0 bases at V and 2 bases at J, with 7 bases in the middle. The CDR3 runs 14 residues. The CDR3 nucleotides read TGTGCCAGCAGCCAAGATCGCGGGAACTATGGCTACACCTTC. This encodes CASSQDRGNYGYTF.

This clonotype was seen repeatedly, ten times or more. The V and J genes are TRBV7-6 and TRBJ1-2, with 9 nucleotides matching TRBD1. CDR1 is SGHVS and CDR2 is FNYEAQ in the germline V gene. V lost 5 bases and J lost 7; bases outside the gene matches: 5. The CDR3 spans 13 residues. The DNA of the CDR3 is TGTGCCAGCAGCCCAACAGGGGGCCTTGGCTACACCTTC. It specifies CASSPTGGLGYTF.